This record looks at one TCR beta chain sequence and its context. Its recognized antigen is unknown. The sample holds no much larger clone one base away, and base qualities are not on file. The time point label here, explained by the study, means: about 28 days (+/-7) after the second vaccine dose. AZD1222 recipients whose second dose came at about 4 weeks and those whose second dose came at about 12 weeks were combined into one group, since spike-specific TCR depth and breadth did not differ between the two schedules. Vaccinee samples were obtained from the UK trials COV001 and COV002, which included a single-blind randomized controlled phase 2/3 trial of AZD1222 (ChAdOx1 nCoV-19) in healthy adults. For TCRbeta chain sequencing, PBMC samples from trial participants were taken at day 0 and at day 28 after the second dose. The sample comes from a study of T cell responses to AZD1222 COVID-19 vaccine (dated by TCRdb to about 2021). The study in broad terms: A total of just over 230 trial participants underwent TCR sequencing, of whom 200 to 220 received two doses of AZD1222 and 26 received two doses of the MenACWY control vaccine. Enrollment into the trials was organized by age into subgroups of 18-55, 56-69 and 70-plus years, and those subgroups contained roughly 150, 30 and 60 TCR-sequenced participants, respectively. The research as a whole found: Epitopes outside the regions mutated in the B.1.351 and B.1.1.7 variants were reportedly recognized by nearly half of the unique spike-specific TCRs. The 56-69-year group was small, and its depth increase did not reach significance, likely because of low power. Participants were mostly white British and included more females than males, and it was suggested by the authors that clonal diversity may have been underestimated. Spike-specific TCR breadth and depth rose significantly after two AZD1222 doses compared with day 0 and with MenACWY recipients. Only six AZD1222 recipients were SARS-CoV-2 seropositive at baseline, limiting conclusions about previously exposed vaccinees. Because no samples from the day 14 peak response were available, repertoires could be characterized only after the peak T cell response. The vaccine-associated CD4 TCRs covered the entire spike protein, and the dominant responses fell in regions 160-218 and 743-854.

The CDR3 regions of human TCRbeta chains were analyzed by immunosequencing. On the authors' methods: TCRs in the repertoires were compared against a reference library of SARS-CoV-2-specific TCRs that had been generated with the MIRA antigen-specificity platform. Breadth was defined as the fraction of unique TCRs that were SARS-CoV-2-associated. Depth was defined as the fraction of total T cells that were SARS-CoV-2-associated. Each spike-specific TCR was assigned to its reactive spike region and to a CD4 or CD8 class using the MIRA data. Log10-transformed breadth and depth values were compared by one-way ANOVA with Sidak's multiple comparisons tests. TCRdb limited this immuneACCESS table to in-frame rearrangements with V and J called. A share of clones is missing; checked studies link under half to unresolved V genes, and the rest is unexplained. The DNA gave D and trimming, while V, J and clone size come from that table. The table for this sample lists about 130,000 clones; 89% of them were counted only once. The ten largest clones capture roughly 8.9% of the sample.

CDR1 and CDR2 are read off the germline V gene as MGHRA and YSYEKL. Deletion took 1 base off V and 7 bases off J, with a span of 14 bases between the germline ends. Including cysteine and phenylalanine, the CDR3 has 14 amino acids. CDR3 DNA only is kept here, 42 bases in frame from base 1. This sequence uses TRBV4-1 and TRBJ2-7; the D element might be TRBD1 or TRBD2, as each aligns at 6 bases. The clonotype originates from an adult who received the AZD1222 COVID-19 vaccine. The sequencing used peripheral blood, collected 28 days after the second AZD1222 dose. In nucleotides, the sequence is TGCGCCAGCAGCCAAGTCACGGGGGCGCGTGAGCAGTACTTC. Translated, it reads CASSQVTGAREQYF.